Below, one TCR beta chain is given with its context. This entry belongs to a study of T cells in Graves' hyperthyroidism and ophthalmopathy. Germline loops: CDR1 MNHNS, CDR2 SASEGT. This CDR3 region has 17 residues. The J segment lost 3 bases and the V segment lost 5 bases, leaving 9 bases of the junction unmatched. RNA transcripts served as the template for amplifying TCR beta CDR3 regions. The HTBI primer set drove a first-round RT-PCR of the TCR CDR3. TCRdb itself ran the multiplex PCR reads through MiXCR, one entry per CDR3 protein. The profile shows around 260,000 distinct CDR3 sequences, 25% to 30% of them singletons.

Sequencing was done on a sample of blood. The chain has TRBV6-1 and TRBJ2-5, with 13 positions matching TRBD2. This TCR came from a man aged 35-49 years with Graves' hyperthyroidism that later progressed to Graves' ophthalmopathy. In DNA, the CDR3 is TGTGCCAGCAGTCCAAGGGGACTAGCGGGAACGAAAGAGACCCAGTACTTC. Translated, it gives CASSPRGLAGTKETQYF.